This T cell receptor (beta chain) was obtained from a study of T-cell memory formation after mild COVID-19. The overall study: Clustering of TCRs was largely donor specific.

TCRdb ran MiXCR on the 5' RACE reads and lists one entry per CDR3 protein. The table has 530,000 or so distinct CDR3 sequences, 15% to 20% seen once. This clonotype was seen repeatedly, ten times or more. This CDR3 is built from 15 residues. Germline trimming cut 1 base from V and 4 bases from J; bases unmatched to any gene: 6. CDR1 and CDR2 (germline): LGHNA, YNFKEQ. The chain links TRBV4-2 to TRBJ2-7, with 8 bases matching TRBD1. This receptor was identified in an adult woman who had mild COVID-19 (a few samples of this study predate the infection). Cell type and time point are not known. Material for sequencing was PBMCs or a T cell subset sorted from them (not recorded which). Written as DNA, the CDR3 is TGTGCCAGCAGCCAAGCCGCCGGGACAGGTTACGAGCAGTACTTC. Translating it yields CASSQAAGTGYEQYF.